This T cell receptor beta chain stems from a study of regulatory T cells in long-lasting Graves disease. Time point indicated: newly diagnosed GD, antithyroid drugs for less than 3 months. Construction of the TCR library relied on RNA isolated from PBMCs. Study-wide points: Patients with persistent disease shared some 3,000 public clonotypes, outpacing the roughly 870 shared by new patients.

Library construction for TCR beta used iRepertoire HTBI primers and Arm-PCR of CDR3 regions. MiXCR, applied by TCRdb to the multiplex PCR reads, yields one record per CDR3 protein. The data contain approximately 540,000 distinct CDR3 sequences, about 12% of them singletons. This clonotype was recorded many times. Its antigen is unknown. The data were also submitted as part of a second study, on T cells in Graves' hyperthyroidism and ophthalmopathy. As that report states: In blood, most of the thyroid clonotypes expanded above 0.001 were also present.

This receptor was identified in a woman under 40 with Graves disease. Sequenced material: peripheral blood mononuclear cells (PBMCs), taken at new diagnosis, from a patient treated with antithyroid drugs.

The CDR3 reads CASSTQGARMNTEAFF. The DNA for the CDR3 is TGTGCCAGCAGCACACAGGGGGCGCGAATGAACACTGAAGCTTTCTTT. V is TRBV7-3 and J is TRBJ1-1, with TRBD1 matching 9 bases. CDR3 length equals 16 residues. Germline loops: CDR1 SGHTA, CDR2 FQGTGA. J was trimmed by 0 bases and V by 5 bases; bases with no gene match: 7.